This T cell receptor beta chain was observed in a study of human T cells and chemical hapten exposure. At the level of the study: Application of 0.01% DPC to the upper back was done by patch test, with a reading at 6 days.

This clonotype was detected ten times or more. Each CDR3 protein is one row after TCRdb ran MiXCR on the RACE reads. The profile shows around 76,000 distinct CDR3 sequences, 10% to 15% of them singletons. Time point reported: patch test 1, 2 weeks after DPC sensitization. The treatment was: therapeutic diphenylcyclopropenone sensitization with weekly scalp DPC. The sequence derives from a woman aged 55-75 years with alopecia areata. Some clones in this sample may be carry-over from other donors' samples. This material consisted of whole blood, taken in connection with sensitization to the hapten diphenylcyclopropenone (DPC).

The chain's CDR3 is CASSLTEETQYF. CDR3 DNA: TGTGCCAGCAGCTTAACAGAAGAGACCCAGTACTTC. The rearrangement joins TRBV7-9 to TRBJ2-5; no definite D call. Trimming took 2 bases from V and 3 from J, leaving 4 bases between them. Germline V lookup: CDR1 SEHNR, CDR2 FQNEAQ (reference sequence). The CDR3 covers 12 residues.